This T cell receptor (beta chain) was captured in a study of tumor-infiltrating lymphocytes in localized non-small cell lung cancer. Whole-study findings and limits: Different pieces of the same tissue were used for each assay.

TCRdb's table, derived via immunoSEQ multiplex PCR, lists solely in-frame clones and lacks some. The sample contains thousands of clones, 70% to 80% of which appear only once. As to this clone: Its target is unknown.

The TCR originated in a human donor with non-small cell lung cancer. The sample comprised uninvolved lung tissue not adjacent to the tumor.

The CDR3, as DNA: TGTGCCAGCAGCAAAGTCCCCGGACAGGTCGTCGAACGGCCTGGGGCCAACGTCCTGACTTTC. The encoded protein is CASSKVPGQVVERPGANVLTF. This chain links TRBV21-1 with TRBJ2-6; TRBD1, the table's D call, was not compared with the DNA. TRBV21-1 is marked as a pseudogene. This CDR3 region has 21 residues.